A selection of T cell receptor beta chains follows, all from one sample in a study of T-cell memory formation after mild COVID-19. TCRdb fed the 5' RACE reads into MiXCR, producing one record per CDR3 protein. In the table there are about 400,000 distinct CDR3 sequences, more than 20% of which are singletons. Specimen: PBMCs or a T cell subset sorted from them (not recorded which). These receptors were obtained from an adult woman who had mild COVID-19 (a few samples of this study predate the infection). Cell type and time point are not known. Both conserved end residues are part of each CDR3. Each record gives: CDR3 protein, CDR3 DNA, clone size, V gene, D gene, J gene. The D gene is left open where the match is weak. Rows may omit the clone size; those that give it use once, few, many or a size class.

cdr3_aa: CASSQGSGDGYTF
cdr3_nt: TGTGCCAGCAGTCAAGGCAGCGGAGATGGCTACACCTTC
clone_size: once
v_call: TRBV2
d_call: -
j_call: TRBJ1-2

cdr3_aa: CASISRSGGGQPSSYNEQFF
cdr3_nt: TGTGCCAGCATCAGCAGGAGCGGGGGGGGCCAACCTAGCTCCTACAATGAGCAGTTCTTC
clone_size: -
v_call: TRBV7-6
d_call: TRBD2
j_call: TRBJ2-1

cdr3_aa: CASSLPGGSTYEQYF
cdr3_nt: TGTGCCAGCAGTTTACCGGGAGGATCAACCTACGAGCAGTACTTC
clone_size: few
v_call: TRBV12-3/TRBV12-4
d_call: TRBD2
j_call: TRBJ2-7

cdr3_aa: CSASRQGAGNTEAFF
cdr3_nt: TGCAGTGCTTCCAGACAGGGGGCGGGGAACACTGAAGCTTTCTTT
clone_size: -
v_call: TRBV20-1
d_call: TRBD1
j_call: TRBJ1-1

cdr3_aa: CASRRTSYLDEQYF
cdr3_nt: TGTGCCAGTAGACGGACTAGTTACCTGGACGAGCAGTACTTC
clone_size: -
v_call: TRBV19
d_call: TRBD2
j_call: TRBJ2-7

cdr3_aa: CASSPSVPDGDEQFF
cdr3_nt: TGTGCCAGCAGCCCTAGCGTCCCGGACGGCGATGAGCAGTTCTTC
clone_size: few
v_call: TRBV12-3/TRBV12-4
d_call: -
j_call: TRBJ2-1

cdr3_aa: CASSSTPTVGEQHF
cdr3_nt: TGTGCCAGCAGCTCCACCCCGACAGTGGGCGAGCAGCACTTC
clone_size: -
v_call: TRBV7-6
d_call: -
j_call: TRBJ2-7

cdr3_aa: CAIKEGLPGYEQFF
cdr3_nt: TGTGCCATCAAAGAGGGACTCCCCGGCTATGAGCAGTTCTTC
clone_size: few
v_call: TRBV10-3
d_call: -
j_call: TRBJ2-1

cdr3_aa: CASNSGGAVGAETQYF
cdr3_nt: TGCGCCAGCAACTCAGGGGGCGCGGTAGGGGCAGAGACCCAGTACTTC
clone_size: -
v_call: TRBV5-1
d_call: TRBD1
j_call: TRBJ2-5

cdr3_aa: CSVAWGSGRSGNEQFF
cdr3_nt: TGCAGCGTTGCCTGGGGTAGCGGAAGGTCGGGCAATGAGCAGTTCTTC
clone_size: few
v_call: TRBV29-1
d_call: -
j_call: TRBJ2-1

cdr3_aa: CASTPNHGLAGQETQYF
cdr3_nt: TGTGCCAGCACCCCAAACCACGGACTAGCGGGGCAAGAGACCCAGTACTTC
clone_size: -
v_call: TRBV6-2/TRBV6-3
d_call: TRBD2
j_call: TRBJ2-5

cdr3_aa: CASSITDVQPQHF
cdr3_nt: TGTGCCAGTAGTATTACCGACGTTCAGCCCCAGCATTTT
clone_size: once
v_call: TRBV19
d_call: -
j_call: TRBJ1-5

cdr3_aa: CAISESRTGRIGSYNEQFF
cdr3_nt: TGTGCCATCAGTGAGAGTAGGACCGGCCGGATTGGGTCCTACAATGAGCAGTTCTTC
clone_size: -
v_call: TRBV10-3
d_call: -
j_call: TRBJ2-1

cdr3_aa: CSASLRTGSYEKLFF
cdr3_nt: TGCAGTGCTAGTCTCAGGACAGGGAGTTATGAAAAACTGTTTTTT
clone_size: -
v_call: TRBV20-1
d_call: TRBD1
j_call: TRBJ1-4

cdr3_aa: CASSYSSGAQNEQYF
cdr3_nt: TGTGCCAGCAGTTACTCATCCGGGGCCCAGAACGAGCAGTACTTC
clone_size: -
v_call: TRBV6-5
d_call: -
j_call: TRBJ2-7

cdr3_aa: CASSQDPPLGSNTEAFF
cdr3_nt: TGTGCCAGCAGCCAAGATCCCCCGTTGGGATCGAACACTGAAGCTTTCTTT
clone_size: -
v_call: TRBV4-2
d_call: -
j_call: TRBJ1-1

cdr3_aa: CASSLPAAYEQYF
cdr3_nt: TGTGCCAGCAGCCTCCCGGCAGCCTACGAGCAGTACTTC
clone_size: few
v_call: TRBV11-2
d_call: -
j_call: TRBJ2-7

cdr3_aa: CSARVGPTNTEAFF
cdr3_nt: TGCAGTGCTAGAGTTGGACCGACGAACACTGAAGCTTTCTTT
clone_size: few
v_call: TRBV20-1
d_call: -
j_call: TRBJ1-1

cdr3_aa: CASSSGPSQSSTDTQYF
cdr3_nt: TGTGCCAGCAGCAGCGGGCCAAGCCAATCTAGCACAGATACGCAGTATTTT
clone_size: -
v_call: TRBV21-1
d_call: -
j_call: TRBJ2-3

cdr3_aa: CASSTPEAPGNTIYF
cdr3_nt: TGTGCCAGCAGCACCCCAGAGGCCCCTGGAAACACCATATATTTT
clone_size: -
v_call: TRBV5-5
d_call: -
j_call: TRBJ1-3

cdr3_aa: CSALAAWRTEAFF
cdr3_nt: TGCAGTGCTCTCGCCGCGTGGAGGACTGAAGCTTTCTTT
clone_size: few
v_call: TRBV20-1
d_call: -
j_call: TRBJ1-1

cdr3_aa: CSVEARTQETQYF
cdr3_nt: TGCAGCGTTGAAGCCCGGACCCAAGAGACCCAGTACTTC
clone_size: few
v_call: TRBV29-1
d_call: -
j_call: TRBJ2-5

cdr3_aa: CASSHGDRLNTEAFF
cdr3_nt: TGCGCCAGCAGCCACGGGGACAGGCTGAACACTGAAGCTTTCTTT
clone_size: -
v_call: TRBV5-1
d_call: TRBD1
j_call: TRBJ1-1

cdr3_aa: CASSLNSYEQYF
cdr3_nt: TGTGCCAGCAGCTTAAACAGCTACGAGCAGTACTTC
clone_size: many
v_call: TRBV7-6
d_call: -
j_call: TRBJ2-7

cdr3_aa: CASPLRLDRGYGYTF
cdr3_nt: TGTGCCAGCCCCCTTAGATTGGACAGGGGTTATGGCTACACCTTC
clone_size: few
v_call: TRBV6-1
d_call: TRBD1
j_call: TRBJ1-2

cdr3_aa: CASSLRGDSNQPQHF
cdr3_nt: TGCGCCAGCAGCCTGAGGGGGGATAGCAATCAGCCCCAGCATTTT
clone_size: -
v_call: TRBV5-1
d_call: -
j_call: TRBJ1-5

cdr3_aa: CASSAGTANYGYTF
cdr3_nt: TGCGCCAGCAGCGCCGGGACAGCTAACTATGGCTACACCTTC
clone_size: -
v_call: TRBV5-1
d_call: TRBD1
j_call: TRBJ1-2

cdr3_aa: CASNLRGTPPWYF
cdr3_nt: TGTGCCAGCAACCTGAGAGGGACTCCACCGTGGTACTTC
clone_size: -
v_call: TRBV12-3/TRBV12-4
d_call: -
j_call: TRBJ2-7

cdr3_aa: CASSGGRGTDTQYF
cdr3_nt: TGTGCCAGCAGTGGTGGGAGGGGAACAGATACGCAGTATTTT
clone_size: few
v_call: TRBV27
d_call: TRBD2
j_call: TRBJ2-3

cdr3_aa: CASSYGSSGRASTGELFF
cdr3_nt: TGTGCCAGCAGTTACGGCTCTAGCGGGAGGGCCAGTACCGGGGAGCTGTTTTTT
clone_size: few
v_call: TRBV6-5
d_call: TRBD2
j_call: TRBJ2-2

cdr3_aa: CASSSTRRMNYGYTF
cdr3_nt: TGTGCCAGCAGCTCCACGAGACGGATGAACTATGGCTACACCTTC
clone_size: -
v_call: TRBV5-4
d_call: -
j_call: TRBJ1-2

cdr3_aa: CSVEALNKNIQYF
cdr3_nt: TGCAGCGTTGAAGCCCTCAACAAAAACATTCAGTACTTC
clone_size: -
v_call: TRBV29-1
d_call: -
j_call: TRBJ2-4

cdr3_aa: CASSPDRGRTYEQYF
cdr3_nt: TGTGCCAGCAGCCCCGACAGGGGCCGGACCTACGAGCAGTACTTC
clone_size: few
v_call: TRBV7-2
d_call: TRBD1
j_call: TRBJ2-7

cdr3_aa: CASSRWYDTQYF
cdr3_nt: TGTGCCAGCAGCCGATGGTACGATACGCAGTATTTT
clone_size: few
v_call: TRBV7-9
d_call: -
j_call: TRBJ2-3

cdr3_aa: CASSLGSGGPQETQYF
cdr3_nt: TGTGCCAGCAGCTTGGGTAGCGGGGGGCCCCAAGAGACCCAGTACTTC
clone_size: -
v_call: TRBV11-2
d_call: TRBD2
j_call: TRBJ2-5

cdr3_aa: CSAPSRGDRYGGYTF
cdr3_nt: TGCAGTGCTCCTTCCCGGGGGGACCGGTACGGGGGCTACACCTTC
clone_size: few
v_call: TRBV20-1
d_call: -
j_call: TRBJ1-2

cdr3_aa: CASSPGTPLSSNQPQHF
cdr3_nt: TGTGCCAGCAGCCCTGGGACCCCCCTTTCGAGCAATCAGCCCCAGCATTTT
clone_size: few
v_call: TRBV7-9
d_call: -
j_call: TRBJ1-5

cdr3_aa: CASSPGTSGTYEQFF
cdr3_nt: TGCGCCAGCAGCCCGGGGACTAGCGGGACTTATGAGCAGTTCTTC
clone_size: -
v_call: TRBV4-3
d_call: TRBD2
j_call: TRBJ2-1

cdr3_aa: CSARFGRESSYEQYF
cdr3_nt: TGCAGTGCTAGGTTCGGGCGGGAGAGCTCCTACGAGCAGTACTTC
clone_size: few
v_call: TRBV20-1
d_call: TRBD2
j_call: TRBJ2-7

cdr3_aa: CSVATASRGVNEQFF
cdr3_nt: TGCAGCGTCGCTACGGCGAGCAGGGGGGTGAATGAGCAGTTCTTC
clone_size: -
v_call: TRBV29-1
d_call: -
j_call: TRBJ2-1

cdr3_aa: CANMGAEAFF
cdr3_nt: TGTGCCAACATGGGGGCTGAAGCTTTCTTT
clone_size: few
v_call: TRBV27
d_call: -
j_call: TRBJ1-1

cdr3_aa: CASSLQASEPQEQFF
cdr3_nt: TGTGCCAGCAGCTTACAAGCTAGCGAGCCTCAGGAGCAGTTCTTC
clone_size: -
v_call: TRBV13
d_call: -
j_call: TRBJ2-1

cdr3_aa: CASSSTGTNTEAFF
cdr3_nt: TGTGCCAGCAGTTCTACGGGAACGAACACTGAAGCTTTCTTT
clone_size: -
v_call: TRBV6-5
d_call: -
j_call: TRBJ1-1

cdr3_aa: CASSLEPGTEAFF
cdr3_nt: TGTGCCAGCAGCTTGGAGCCGGGCACTGAAGCTTTCTTT
clone_size: -
v_call: TRBV5-5
d_call: -
j_call: TRBJ1-1